A selection of T cell receptor beta chains follows, all from one sample in a study of a mutant IDH1 vaccine in newly diagnosed glioma. The assay was immunoSEQ multiplex PCR, and TCRdb's table has in-frame clones only and misses some. The sample carries 99,000 or so clones, 85% to 90% recorded once. The sequencing used PBMCs, collected from a glioma patient treated with radiotherapy, temozolomide or both. The receptors derive from a woman aged 45-65 years with glioma. CDR3s leave out the opening cysteine and the closing phenylalanine or tryptophan. D genes are given only for firm matches.

>TRBJ2-1|14|TRBD2|TRBV4-1
ASSQGPSGSYNEQF
>TRBJ1-1|11|.|TRBV18
ASSDWGDTEAF
>TRBJ1-4|14|TRBD1|TRBV5-1
ASSPGQGLSYEKLF
>TRBJ1-1|12|.|TRBV25-1
ASSELGGGTEAF
>TRBJ2-5|14|TRBD2|TRBV28
ASSFPAGGQQETQY
>TRBJ1-1|11|.|TRBV5-1
ASSFEGLAEAF
>TRBJ2-5|12|.|TRBV9
ASSSLGGRETQY
>TRBJ2-5|11|.|TRBV7-3
ASSRTYQETQY
>TRBJ2-2|12|TRBD2|TRBV30
AWTRLAVTGELF
>TRBJ2-2|13|TRBD2|TRBV7-3
ASSLLAGGTGELF
>TRBJ1-2|13|.|TRBV28
ASSPGGEGDYGYT
>TRBJ2-7|9|.|TRBV7-9
ASSATDEQY
>TRBJ1-1|12|.|TRBV6-5
ASSYQGLNTEAF
>TRBJ1-2|13|.|TRBV18
ASSPNRADNYGYT
>TRBJ2-7|14|TRBD2|TRBV27
ASRRTSGSQKYEQY
>TRBJ2-2|11|.|TRBV5-4
ASSLRGSGELF
>TRBJ1-1|12|.|TRBV9
ASSVALRDTEAF
>TRBJ1-2|11|.|TRBV5-1
ASSLTVSDGYT
>TRBJ2-2|13|.|TRBV5-1
ASRALEEGTGELF
>TRBJ1-4|12|.|TRBV27
ASSLREGNEKLF
>TRBJ1-2|11|TRBD1|TRBV10-3
AITPGQGYGYT
>TRBJ1-5|12|.|TRBV28
ASSIQGGNQPQH
>TRBJ2-3|11|.|TRBV5-4
ASSRQPTDTQY
>TRBJ2-1|15|.|TRBV10-1
ASSESGLKGSYNEQF
>TRBJ2-7|11|TRBD1|TRBV7-9
ASSLVAGGEQY
>TRBJ2-7|15|TRBD1|TRBV9
ASSLAPAGGTSYEQY
>TRBJ2-3|13|.|TRBV6-5
ASSYSRGPADTQY
>TRBJ2-1|14|TRBD1|TRBV7-7
ASSLDSSTGRNEQF
>TRBJ1-1|12|TRBD1|TRBV28
ASSPTTGKTEAF
>TRBJ1-4|13|.|TRBV11-3
ASSSRLITNEKLF
>TRBJ2-1|15|TRBD2|TRBV10-3
AMGAGTSGGNYNEQF
>TRBJ2-7|11|.|TRBV28
ASSLSESYEQY
>TRBJ2-1|12|TRBD2|TRBV29-1
SVEASGRAYEQF
>TRBJ2-7|11|.|TRBV9
ASSATGGYEQY
>TRBJ2-2|16|TRBD2|TRBV11-2
ASSLGPSAGVNTGELF
>TRBJ2-1|11|TRBD1|TRBV9
ASSPTGGNEQF
>TRBJ2-1|11|.|TRBV7-9
ASSFQGPDEQF